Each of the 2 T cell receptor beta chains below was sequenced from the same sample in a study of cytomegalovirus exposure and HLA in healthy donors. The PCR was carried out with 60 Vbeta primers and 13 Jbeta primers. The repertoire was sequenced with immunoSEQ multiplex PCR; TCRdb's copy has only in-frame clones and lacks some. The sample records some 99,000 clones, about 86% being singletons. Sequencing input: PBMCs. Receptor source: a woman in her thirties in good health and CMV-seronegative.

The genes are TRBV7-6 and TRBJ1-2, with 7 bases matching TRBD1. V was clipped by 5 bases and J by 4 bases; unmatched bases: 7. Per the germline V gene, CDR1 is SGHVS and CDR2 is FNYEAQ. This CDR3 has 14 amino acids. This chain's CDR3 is CASSPRGLGYGYTF. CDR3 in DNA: TGTGCCAGCAGCCCCAGGGGGTTGGGCTATGGCTACACCTTC.

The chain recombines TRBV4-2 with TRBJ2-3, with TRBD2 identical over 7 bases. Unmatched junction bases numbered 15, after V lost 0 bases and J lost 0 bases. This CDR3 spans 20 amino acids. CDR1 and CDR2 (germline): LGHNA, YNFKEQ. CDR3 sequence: CASSQEAGKRPLRSTDTQYF. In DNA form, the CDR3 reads TGTGCCAGCAGCCAAGAAGCGGGAAAGAGGCCCCTCCGCAGCACAGATACGCAGTATTTT.